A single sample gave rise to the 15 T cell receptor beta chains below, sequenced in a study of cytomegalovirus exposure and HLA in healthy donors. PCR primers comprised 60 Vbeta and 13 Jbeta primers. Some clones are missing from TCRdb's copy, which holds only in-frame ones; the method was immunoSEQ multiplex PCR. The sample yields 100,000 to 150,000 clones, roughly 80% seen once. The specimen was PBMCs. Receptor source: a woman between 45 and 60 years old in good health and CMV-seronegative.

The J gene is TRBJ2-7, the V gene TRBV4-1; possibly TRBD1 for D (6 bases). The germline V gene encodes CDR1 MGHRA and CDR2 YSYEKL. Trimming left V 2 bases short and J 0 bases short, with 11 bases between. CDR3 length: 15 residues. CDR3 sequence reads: CASSQRQGNSYEQYF. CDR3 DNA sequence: TGCGCCAGCAGCCAAAGGCAGGGGAACTCCTACGAGCAGTACTTC.

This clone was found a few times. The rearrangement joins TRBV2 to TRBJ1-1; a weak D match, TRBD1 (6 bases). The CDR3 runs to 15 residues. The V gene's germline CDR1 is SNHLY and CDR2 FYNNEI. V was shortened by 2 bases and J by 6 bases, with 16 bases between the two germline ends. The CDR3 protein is CASSEWLQGGAEAFF. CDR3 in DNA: TGTGCCAGCAGTGAATGGTTACAGGGTGGAGCTGAAGCTTTCTTT. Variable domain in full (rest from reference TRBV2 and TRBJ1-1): EPEVTQTPSHQVTQMGQEVILRCVPISNHLYFYWYRQILGQKVEFLVSFYNNEISEKSEIFDDQFSVERPDGSNFTLKIRSTKLEDSAMYFCASSEWLQGGAEAFFGQGTRLTVV.

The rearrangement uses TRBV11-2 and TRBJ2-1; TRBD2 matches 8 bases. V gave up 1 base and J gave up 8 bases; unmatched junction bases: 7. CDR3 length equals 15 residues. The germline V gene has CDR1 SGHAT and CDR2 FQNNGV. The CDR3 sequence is CASSLVSGRGDEQFF. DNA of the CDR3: TGTGCCAGCAGCTTAGTGAGCGGGAGAGGGGATGAGCAGTTCTTC. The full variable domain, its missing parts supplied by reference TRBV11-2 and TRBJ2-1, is EAGVAQSPRYKIIEKRQSVAFWCNPISGHATLYWYQQILGQGPKLLIQFQNNGVVDDSQLPKDRFSAERLKGVDSTLKIQPAKLEDSAVYLCASSLVSGRGDEQFFGPGTRLTVL.

DNA for the CDR3: TGCGCCAGCAGCTTGGCAGGGAATAATGAGCAGTTCTTC. Protein: CASSLAGNNEQFF. The chain uses TRBV5-1 and TRBJ2-1, with D possibly matching TRBD1 (5 bases). This CDR3 contains 13 residues. The V gene lost 0 bases and the J gene lost 7 bases, with 8 bases spanning the gap. The germline V gene has CDR1 SGHRS and CDR2 YFSETQ. Using reference TRBV5-1 and TRBJ2-1 for the parts outside the CDR3, the full variable domain is KAGVTQTPRYLIKTRGQQVTLSCSPISGHRSVSWYQQTPGQGLQFLFEYFSETQRNKGNFPGRFSGRQFSNSRSEMNVSTLELGDSALYLCASSLAGNNEQFFGPGTRLTVL.

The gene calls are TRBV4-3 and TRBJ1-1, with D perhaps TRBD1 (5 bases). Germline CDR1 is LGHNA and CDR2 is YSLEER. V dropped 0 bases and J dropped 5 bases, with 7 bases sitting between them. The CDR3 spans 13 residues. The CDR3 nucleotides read TGCGCCAGCAGCCAAGAACGGGGGACTGAAGCTTTCTTT. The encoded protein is CASSQERGTEAFF.

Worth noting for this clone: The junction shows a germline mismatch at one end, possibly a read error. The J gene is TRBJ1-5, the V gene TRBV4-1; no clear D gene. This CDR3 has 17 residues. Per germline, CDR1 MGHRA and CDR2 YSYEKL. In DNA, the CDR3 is TGCGCCAGCAGCCAAGGTGGTTCAGGCCCTAGCAATCAGCCCCAACATTTT. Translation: CASSQGGSGPSNQPQHF.

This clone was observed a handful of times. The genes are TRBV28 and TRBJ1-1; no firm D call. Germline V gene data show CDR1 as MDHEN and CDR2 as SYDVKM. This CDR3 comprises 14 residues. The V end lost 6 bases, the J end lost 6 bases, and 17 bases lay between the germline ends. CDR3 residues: CASRSQYSGAEAFF. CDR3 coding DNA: TGTGCCAGCAGGTCCCAGTACTCGGGAGCTGAAGCTTTCTTT.

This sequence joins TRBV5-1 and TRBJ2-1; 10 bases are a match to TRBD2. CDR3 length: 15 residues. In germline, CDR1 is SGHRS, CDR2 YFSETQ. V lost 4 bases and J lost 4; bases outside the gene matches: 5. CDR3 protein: CASSATSGAYNEQFF. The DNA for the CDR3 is TGCGCCAGCAGCGCCACTAGCGGGGCTTACAATGAGCAGTTCTTC.

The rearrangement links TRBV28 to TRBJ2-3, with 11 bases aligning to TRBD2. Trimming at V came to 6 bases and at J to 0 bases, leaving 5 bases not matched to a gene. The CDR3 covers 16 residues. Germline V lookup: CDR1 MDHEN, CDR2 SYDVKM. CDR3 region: CASRPTSGASTDTQYF. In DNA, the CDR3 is TGTGCCAGCAGACCGACTAGCGGGGCTAGCACAGATACGCAGTATTTT. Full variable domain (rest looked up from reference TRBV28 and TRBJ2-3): DVKVTQSSRYLVKRTGEKVFLECVQDMDHENMFWYRQDPGLGLRLIYFSYDVKMKEKGDIPEGYSVSREKKERFSLILESASTNQTSMYLCASRPTSGASTDTQYFGPGTRLTVL.

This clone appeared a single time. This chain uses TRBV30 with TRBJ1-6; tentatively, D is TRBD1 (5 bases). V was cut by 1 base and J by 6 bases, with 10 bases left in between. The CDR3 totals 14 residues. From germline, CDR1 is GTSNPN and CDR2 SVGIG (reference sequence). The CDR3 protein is CAWSATALNSPLHF. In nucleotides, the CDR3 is TGTGCCTGGAGTGCGACAGCGCTTAATTCACCCCTCCACTTT.

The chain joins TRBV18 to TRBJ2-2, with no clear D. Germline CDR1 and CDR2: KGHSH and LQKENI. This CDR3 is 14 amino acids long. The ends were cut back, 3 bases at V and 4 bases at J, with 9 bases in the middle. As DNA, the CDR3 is TGTGCCAGCTCACCTACGGTACGCACCGGGGAGCTGTTTTTT. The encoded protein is CASSPTVRTGELFF. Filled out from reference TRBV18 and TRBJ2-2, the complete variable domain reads NAGVMQNPRHLVRRRGQEARLRCSPMKGHSHVYWYRQLPEEGLKFMVYLQKENIIDESGMPKERFSAEFPKEGPSILRIQQVVRGDSAAYFCASSPTVRTGELFFGEGSRLTVL.

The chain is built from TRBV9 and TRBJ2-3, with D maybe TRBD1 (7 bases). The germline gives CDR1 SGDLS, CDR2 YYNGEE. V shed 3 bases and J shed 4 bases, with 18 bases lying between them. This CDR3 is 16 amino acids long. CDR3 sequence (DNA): TGTGCCAGCAGCGCACCCAGGGGGGTCAGGGCAGATACGCAGTATTTT. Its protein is CASSAPRGVRADTQYF.

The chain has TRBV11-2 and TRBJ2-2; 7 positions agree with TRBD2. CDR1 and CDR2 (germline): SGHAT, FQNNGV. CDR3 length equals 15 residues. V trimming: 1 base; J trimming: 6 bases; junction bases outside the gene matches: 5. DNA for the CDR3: TGTGCCAGCAGCTTAGGGGCGGGAGTGGCCGGGGAGCTGTTTTTT. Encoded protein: CASSLGAGVAGELFF.

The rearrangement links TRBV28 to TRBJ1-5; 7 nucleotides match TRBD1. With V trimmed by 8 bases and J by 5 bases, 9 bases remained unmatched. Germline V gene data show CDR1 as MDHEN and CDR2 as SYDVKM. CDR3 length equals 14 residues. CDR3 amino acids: CASLVPGGHQPQHF. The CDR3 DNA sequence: TGTGCCAGCTTGGTCCCAGGGGGGCATCAGCCCCAGCATTTT.

Written as DNA, the CDR3 is TGCGCCAGCAGCTTGGTAGTTCAGGGGTCAGATACGCAGTATTTT. Translation: CASSLVVQGSDTQYF. The V and J genes are TRBV5-1 and TRBJ2-3, with D possibly TRBD1 on 6 matching bases. The CDR3 runs to 15 residues. The ends were cut back, 0 bases at V and 4 bases at J, with 12 bases in the middle. Germline V gene data show CDR1 as SGHRS and CDR2 as YFSETQ.